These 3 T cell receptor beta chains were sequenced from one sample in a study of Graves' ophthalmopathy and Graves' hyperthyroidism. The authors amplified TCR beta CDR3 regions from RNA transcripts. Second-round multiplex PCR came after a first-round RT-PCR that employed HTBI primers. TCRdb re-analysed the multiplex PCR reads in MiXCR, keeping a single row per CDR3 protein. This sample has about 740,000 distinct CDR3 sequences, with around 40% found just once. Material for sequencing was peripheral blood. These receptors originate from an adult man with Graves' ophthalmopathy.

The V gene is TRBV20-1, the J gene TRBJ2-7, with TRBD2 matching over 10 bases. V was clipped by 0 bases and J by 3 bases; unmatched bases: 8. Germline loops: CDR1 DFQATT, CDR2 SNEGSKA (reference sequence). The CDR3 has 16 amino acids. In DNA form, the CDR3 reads TGCAGTGCTAGAGACGCCTTAGCGGGAGGTGACTACGAGCAGTACTTC. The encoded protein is CSARDALAGGDYEQYF.

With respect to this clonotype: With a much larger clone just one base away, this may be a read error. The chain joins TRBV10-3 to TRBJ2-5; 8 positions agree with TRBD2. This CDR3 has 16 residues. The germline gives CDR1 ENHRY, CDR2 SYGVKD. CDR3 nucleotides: TGTGCCATCAGTGATCGAAGCGGGGGAATTAAAGAGACCCAGTGCTTC. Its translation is CAISDRSGGIKETQCF.

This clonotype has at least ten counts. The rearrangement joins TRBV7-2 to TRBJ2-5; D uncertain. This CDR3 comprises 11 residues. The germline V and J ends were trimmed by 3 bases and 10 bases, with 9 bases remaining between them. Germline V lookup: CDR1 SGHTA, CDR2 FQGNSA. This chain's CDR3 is CASSFGSGQYF. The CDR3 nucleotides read TGTGCCAGCAGCTTTGGTAGTGGCCAGTACTTC.